This TCR beta chain was identified in a study of T cells in Graves' hyperthyroidism and ophthalmopathy. Notes on the study in general: Before onset, by a median of about seven months, the model predicted ophthalmopathy.

TCR beta CDR3 region amplification was performed from RNA transcripts. Carried out on the TCR CDR3, a first-round RT-PCR used the HTBI primer set. TCRdb recomputed calls from the multiplex PCR reads with MiXCR, one row per CDR3 protein. The table has hundreds of thousands of distinct CDR3 sequences, approximately 40% seen once. Germline CDR1 and CDR2: SQVTM and ANQGSEA. Deletions cut 7 bases from V and 1 base from J, with 10 bases between. This CDR3 spans 13 amino acids. This clonotype has ten or more counts. Its target is not known. If no ophthalmopathy progression occurred within 18 months, Graves' hyperthyroidism was stable. Patients showing uncontrolled infection, other autoimmune disease, pregnancy or lactation were ineligible. Each 10 ml fresh peripheral blood draw supplied the PBMCs.

The TCR was taken from a man aged 18 to 29 with Graves' hyperthyroidism. The sequencing input was blood. The chain recombines TRBV29-1 with TRBJ2-2, with a tentative D call TRBD1 (6 bases). CDR3 sequence reads: CSGGGKNTGELFF. DNA of the CDR3: TGCAGCGGTGGGGGCAAGAACACCGGGGAGCTGTTTTTT.